The subject of this entry is one TCR beta chain. Its antigen remains unidentified. No base-level quality is on record; no much larger clone is a single base apart. The data were obtained in a study of T cell responses to AZD1222 COVID-19 vaccine (dated by TCRdb to the early 2020s). Context from the whole study: AZD1222 recipients given second doses at about 4 weeks or at about 12 weeks were pooled, since spike-specific TCR depth and breadth were not found to differ between the two schedules. A total of under 250 trial participants underwent TCR sequencing, of whom under 220 had received two doses of AZD1222 and around 25 had received two doses of the MenACWY control vaccine. Trial participants were enrolled into age subgroups of 18-55, 56-69 and 70-plus years, which contained approximately 150, 30 and 60 TCR-sequenced participants, respectively.

The germline V gene supplies CDR1 SGHVS and CDR2 FNYEAQ. V is cut by 5 bases and J by 0 bases, and the space between the germline ends is 14 bases. Reading from cysteine to phenylalanine, the CDR3 counts 15 amino acids. Only the CDR3 DNA stays, 45 bases, in frame from base 1. Here is what the overall study found, with its caveats: Conclusions about previously exposed vaccinees are limited, since just six AZD1222 recipients were seropositive for SARS-CoV-2 at baseline. Spike-specific TCR breadth and depth rose significantly after two AZD1222 doses compared with day 0 and with MenACWY recipients. Because no day 14 peak-response samples were available, the repertoires could be characterized only after the peak T cell response. The vaccine-associated CD4 TCRs covered the entire spike protein, and the dominant responses fell in regions 160-218 and 743-854. Participants were mostly white British, with more females than males. The authors suggested clonal diversity may have been underestimated. The 56-69-year group was small, and its depth increase did not reach significance, likely because of low power. Reportedly, almost half of the unique spike-specific TCRs recognized epitopes lying outside the regions that are mutated in the B.1.351 and B.1.1.7 variants.

The CDR3 regions of human TCRbeta chains were analyzed by immunosequencing. As for the authors' bioinformatics: TCRs in the repertoires were compared against a reference library of SARS-CoV-2-specific TCRs that had been generated with the MIRA antigen-specificity platform. Breadth meant the fraction of unique TCRs that were SARS-CoV-2-associated, whereas depth meant the fraction of total T cells that were SARS-CoV-2-associated. Using the MIRA data, every spike-specific TCR was mapped to the spike region that the TCR reacted to and assigned to either a CD4 or a CD8 class. Log10-transformed breadth and depth values were compared by one-way ANOVA with Sidak's multiple comparisons tests. Drawn from immuneACCESS, this table holds only the in-frame rearrangements with V and J called that TCRdb kept. Clones are partly lost; checked studies trace under half to an unresolved V gene and leave the rest unexplained. The V and J calls and clone size are taken from that table; D and trimming were inferred from the DNA. This sample gives under 200,000 clones in total; 85% to 95% of them show up just once. 1% to 1.5% of the sample goes to the ten largest clones.

The time point label of this sample denotes: baseline before first vaccination. Samples from vaccinated people were obtained from the UK trials COV001 and COV002, which included a single-blind randomized controlled phase 2/3 trial of AZD1222 (ChAdOx1 nCoV-19) in healthy adults. For TCRbeta chain sequencing, PBMC samples from trial participants were taken at day 0 and at day 28 after the second dose. The chain joins TRBV7-6 to TRBJ2-7; the D gene remains uncertain. The clonotype was recovered from an adult in good health. Here the sequenced sample was peripheral blood, taken on day 0 of AZD1222 vaccination. The CDR3 loop reads CASSHGSGRSYEQYF. The sequence in DNA is TGTGCCAGCAGCCACGGCTCGGGCCGCTCCTACGAGCAGTACTTC. Here the CDR3 is joined to the reference TRBV7-6 and TRBJ2-7 genes, and the full variable domain is: GAGVSQSPRYKVTKRGQDVALRCDPISGHVSLYWYRQALGQGPEFLTYFNYEAQQDKSGLPNDRFSAERPEGSISTLTIQRTEQRDSAMYRCASSHGSGRSYEQYFGPGTRLTVT.